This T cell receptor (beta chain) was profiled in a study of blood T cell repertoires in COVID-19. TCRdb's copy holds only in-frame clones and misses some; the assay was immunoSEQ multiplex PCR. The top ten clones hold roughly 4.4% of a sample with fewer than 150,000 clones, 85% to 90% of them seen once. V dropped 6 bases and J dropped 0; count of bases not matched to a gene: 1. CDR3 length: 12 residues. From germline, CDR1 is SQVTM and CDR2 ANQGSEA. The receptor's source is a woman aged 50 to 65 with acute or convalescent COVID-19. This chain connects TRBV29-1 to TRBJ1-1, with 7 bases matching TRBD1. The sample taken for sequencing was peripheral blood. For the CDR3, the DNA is TGCAGCGTGGGACAGATGAACACTGAAGCTTTCTTT. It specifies CSVGQMNTEAFF.